Below, one T cell receptor beta chain is given with its context. No antigen is known for it. No much larger clonotype is one base removed from it; base qualities were not supplied. The data were taken from a study of OX40 agonist ivuxolimab in advanced cancers. For the study in its entirety: Ivuxolimab, which targeted the costimulatory receptor OX40 (CD134), was an agonistic, fully human IgG2 monoclonal antibody. Peripheral TCRbeta sequencing was intended to test whether TCR sequence diversity was altered and clonal T-cell expansion was caused by ivuxolimab. Patients were allowed to have had prior anti-PD-1, anti-PD-L1 or anti-CTLA-4 therapy, and approximately 40% of the dose-escalation patients had been treated with checkpoint inhibitors. Among the approximately 50 dose-escalation patients, about 19 had hepatocellular carcinoma, 15 or so melanoma, 9 renal cell carcinoma and 9 head and neck cancer. Intravenous ivuxolimab was administered to patients every 2 weeks at six dose levels: 0.01, 0.1, 0.3, 1.5, 3 and 10 mg/kg. The paper covers the monotherapy dose-escalation part of the phase I ivuxolimab trial, which included N of about 56 patients. A male proportion of roughly 80% and a mean age of 60 years, ranging from 23 to 79, were recorded for the dose-escalation cohort. Partial responses occurred in three dose-escalation patients, of whom one had hepatocellular carcinoma and two had cutaneous melanoma.

Patients with a history of autoimmune disease or receiving systemic immunosuppression were excluded from the trial. In every dose cohort, peripheral blood was drawn for TCR sequencing at baseline, cycle 4 day 1, and cycle 7 day 1. Samples came from an open-label, multicenter, first-in-human phase I dose-escalation trial of ivuxolimab. Adults with locally advanced or metastatic melanoma, renal cell, hepatocellular, or head and neck squamous cell carcinoma were enrolled in the trial. Before TCR sequencing, CD4+ T cells and CD8+ T cells from peripheral blood were sorted into separate populations. General findings and caveats noted by the study authors: Which antigens the clonally expanded peripheral T cells were specific for was not determined. After ivuxolimab, CD8+ T cells had more expanded clones than CD4+ T cells on average. In the 0.1-3.0 mg/kg groups, partial responders had among the lowest normalized peripheral clonal expansion, particularly in CD8+ T cells. Low levels of normalized T-cell clonal expansion were also seen in some patients who did not respond. At doses of 0.1 to 3.0 mg/kg, clonal expansion of both CD4+ and CD8+ T cells in blood was seen between baseline and week 6.

To sequence the TCRbeta CDR3 region, genomic DNA was isolated from the sorted cells. TCRbeta CDR3 regions were sequenced using the immunoSEQ Assay. Held by TCRdb, this immuneACCESS table contains in-frame sequences only and omits some clones. Under half of the omission traces to an unresolved V gene where checked; the cause of the rest is unknown. Counted in this sample were more than 75,000 clones; about 85% of them appeared once. The ten most abundant clones make up 0.75% to 0.95% of the sample. Spanning cysteine to phenylalanine, the CDR3 consists of 14 amino acids. This entry keeps only the CDR3 DNA: 42 bases, framed from base 1. Trimming takes 5 bases off V and 4 bases off J; junction bases not matched to a gene: 6. CDR1 LNHDA and CDR2 SQIVND are derived from the germline V gene (reference sequence).

This TCR derives from an adult with an advanced solid tumor such as melanoma, head and neck, liver or kidney cancer. The sequence links TRBV19 to TRBJ2-3, with 7 middle bases fitting TRBD1. The starting material was CD4+ or CD8+ T cells sorted from blood, obtained in a trial of the OX40 agonist ivuxolimab. Read as DNA, the sequence is TGTGCCAGTAGTCCAAGACAGGGCGCAGATACGCAGTATTTT. Its protein is CASSPRQGADTQYF.